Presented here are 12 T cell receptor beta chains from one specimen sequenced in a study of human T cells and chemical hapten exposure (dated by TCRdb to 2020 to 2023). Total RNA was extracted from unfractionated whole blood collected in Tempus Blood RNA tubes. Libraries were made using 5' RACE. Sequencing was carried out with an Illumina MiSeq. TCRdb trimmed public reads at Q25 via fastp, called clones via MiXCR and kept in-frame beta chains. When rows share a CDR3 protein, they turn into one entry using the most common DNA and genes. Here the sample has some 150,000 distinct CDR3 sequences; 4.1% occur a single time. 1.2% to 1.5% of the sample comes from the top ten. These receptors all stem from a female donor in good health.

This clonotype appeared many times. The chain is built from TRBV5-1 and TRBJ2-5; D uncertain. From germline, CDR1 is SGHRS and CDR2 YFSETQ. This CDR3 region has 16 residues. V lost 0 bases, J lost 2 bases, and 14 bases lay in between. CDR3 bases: TGCGCCAGCAGCTTGGTGGTAGGACCGACACAAGAGACCCAGTACTTC. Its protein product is CASSLVVGPTQETQYF.

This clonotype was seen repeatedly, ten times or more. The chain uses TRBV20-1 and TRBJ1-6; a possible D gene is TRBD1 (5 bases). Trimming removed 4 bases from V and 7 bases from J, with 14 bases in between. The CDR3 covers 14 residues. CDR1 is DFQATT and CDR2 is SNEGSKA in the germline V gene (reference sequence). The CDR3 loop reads CSATAGKVNSPLHF. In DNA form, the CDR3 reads TGCAGTGCTACTGCAGGGAAGGTGAATTCACCCCTCCACTTT.

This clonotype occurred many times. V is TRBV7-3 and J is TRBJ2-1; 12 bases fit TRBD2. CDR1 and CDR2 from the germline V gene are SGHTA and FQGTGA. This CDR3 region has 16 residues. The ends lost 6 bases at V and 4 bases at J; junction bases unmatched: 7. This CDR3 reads CASSSTTSGGYNEQFF. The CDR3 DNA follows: TGTGCCAGCAGTTCGACTACTAGCGGGGGGTACAATGAGCAGTTCTTC.

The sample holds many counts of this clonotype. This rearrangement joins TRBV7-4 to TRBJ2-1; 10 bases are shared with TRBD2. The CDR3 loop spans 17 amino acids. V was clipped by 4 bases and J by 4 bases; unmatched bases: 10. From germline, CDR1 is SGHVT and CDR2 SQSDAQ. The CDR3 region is CASSSQPLAGEYNEQFF. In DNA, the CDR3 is TGTGCCAGCAGCTCCCAACCCCTAGCGGGGGAGTACAATGAGCAGTTCTTC.

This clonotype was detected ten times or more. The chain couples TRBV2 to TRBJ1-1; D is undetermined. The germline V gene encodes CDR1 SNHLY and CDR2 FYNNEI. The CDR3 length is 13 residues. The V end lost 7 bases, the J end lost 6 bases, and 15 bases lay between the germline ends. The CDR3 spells CASNDNGLPEAFF. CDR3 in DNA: TGTGCCAGCAACGACAATGGGTTGCCTGAAGCTTTCTTT. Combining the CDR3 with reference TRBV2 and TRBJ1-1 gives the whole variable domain EPEVTQTPSHQVTQMGQEVILRCVPISNHLYFYWYRQILGQKVEFLVSFYNNEISEKSEIFDDQFSVERPDGSNFTLKIRSTKLEDSAMYFCASNDNGLPEAFFGQGTRLTVV.

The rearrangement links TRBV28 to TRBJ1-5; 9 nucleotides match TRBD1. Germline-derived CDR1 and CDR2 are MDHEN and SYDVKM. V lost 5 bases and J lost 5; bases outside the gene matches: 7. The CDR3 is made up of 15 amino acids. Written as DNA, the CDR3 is TGTGCCAGCAGTCTACCACAGGGGGCCTATCAGCCCCAGCATTTT. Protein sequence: CASSLPQGAYQPQHF.

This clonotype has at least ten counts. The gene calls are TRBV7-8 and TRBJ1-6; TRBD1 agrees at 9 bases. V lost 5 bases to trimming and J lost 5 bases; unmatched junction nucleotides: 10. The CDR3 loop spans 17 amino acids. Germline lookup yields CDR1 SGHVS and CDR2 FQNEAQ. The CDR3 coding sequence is TGTGCCAGCAGCCTCCACAGGGGGCCTGCGAATAATTCACCCCTCCACTTT. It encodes CASSLHRGPANNSPLHF.

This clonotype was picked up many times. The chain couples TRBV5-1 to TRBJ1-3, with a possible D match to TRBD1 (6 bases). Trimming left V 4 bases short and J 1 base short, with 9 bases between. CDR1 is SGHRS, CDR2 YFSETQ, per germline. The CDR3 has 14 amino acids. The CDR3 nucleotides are TGCGCCAGCAGCACGACAGGTTCTGGAAACACCATATATTTT. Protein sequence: CASSTTGSGNTIYF. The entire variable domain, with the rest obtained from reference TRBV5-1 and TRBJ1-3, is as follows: KAGVTQTPRYLIKTRGQQVTLSCSPISGHRSVSWYQQTPGQGLQFLFEYFSETQRNKGNFPGRFSGRQFSNSRSEMNVSTLELGDSALYLCASSTTGSGNTIYFGEGSWLTVV.

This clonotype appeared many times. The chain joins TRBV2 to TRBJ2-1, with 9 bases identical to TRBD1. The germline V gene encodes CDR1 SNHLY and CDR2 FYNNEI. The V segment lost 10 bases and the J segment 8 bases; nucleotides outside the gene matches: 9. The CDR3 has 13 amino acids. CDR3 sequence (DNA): TGTGCCACCGGGACAGGGAGAGGTGATGAGCAGTTCTTC. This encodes CATGTGRGDEQFF.

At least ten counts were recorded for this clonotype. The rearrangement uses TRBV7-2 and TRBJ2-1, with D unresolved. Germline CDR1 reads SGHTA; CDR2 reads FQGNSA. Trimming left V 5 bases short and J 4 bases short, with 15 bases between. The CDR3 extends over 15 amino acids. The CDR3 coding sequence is TGTGCCAGCAGCCCCACTGAATCCGGGTACAATGAGCAGTTCTTC. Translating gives CASSPTESGYNEQFF.

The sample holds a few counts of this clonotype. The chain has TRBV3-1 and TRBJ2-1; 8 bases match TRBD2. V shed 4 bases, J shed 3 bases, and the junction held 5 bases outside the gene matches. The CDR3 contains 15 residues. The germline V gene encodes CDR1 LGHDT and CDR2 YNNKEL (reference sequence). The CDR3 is CASSPIGTSYNEQFF. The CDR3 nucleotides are TGTGCCAGCAGCCCTATAGGGACTAGCTACAATGAGCAGTTCTTC.

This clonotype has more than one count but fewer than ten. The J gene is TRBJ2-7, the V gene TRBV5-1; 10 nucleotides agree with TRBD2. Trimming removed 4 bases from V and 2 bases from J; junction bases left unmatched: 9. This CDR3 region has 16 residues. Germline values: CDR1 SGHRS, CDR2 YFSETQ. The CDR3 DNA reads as TGCGCCAGCAGCCCATTACTAGCGGGACGGCCCTACGAGCAGTACTTC. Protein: CASSPLLAGRPYEQYF.